The rows below give T cell receptor beta chains drawn from one sample of a study of T cell responses to AZD1222 COVID-19 vaccine. Assay used: immunoSEQ multiplex PCR; TCRdb lists only in-frame clones, some missing. Among 90,000 to 110,000 clones, roughly 82% were seen once, and the ten largest hold 5%. The specimen comprised peripheral blood, sampled on day 0 of AZD1222 vaccination. Receptor source: an adult in good health. The CDR3 runs from the conserved cysteine through the conserved F or W.

>TRBV4-1|TRBJ2-7
CASTPRLPGGIDEQYF
>TRBV4-1|TRBJ1-4
CASSISTDRNEKLFF
>TRBV5-4|TRBJ1-1
CASSKRLAEAFF
>TRBV27|TRBJ1-1
CASRRRTGASNTEAFF
>TRBV27|TRBJ2-7
CASSSGAEQYF
>TRBV12-3/TRBV12-4|TRBJ1-1
CASSLGIEAFF
>TRBV27|TRBJ2-7
CASSLAPKYEQYF
>TRBV27|TRBJ1-2
CASSPHYTGRPYGYTF
>TRBV4-3|TRBJ2-2
CASSQVGSGLVTGELFF
>TRBV5-4|TRBJ2-7
CASSGTTGGVYEQYF
>TRBV27|TRBJ2-7
CASSSGGVEGTYEQYF
>TRBV5-1|TRBJ1-1
CASRLDAEAFF
>TRBV7-9|TRBJ1-6
CASSFSTSGNSPLHF
>TRBV7-2|TRBJ2-3
CASSLTPVRDTQYF
>TRBV6-2/TRBV6-3|TRBJ2-7
CASSEPVNVDEQYF
>TRBV7-2|TRBJ2-1
CASAFMGGEQFF
>TRBV5-1|TRBJ1-2
CASSPWTSNYGYTF
>TRBV7-3|TRBJ2-3
CASSEGIATDTQYF
>TRBV5-4|TRBJ2-1
CASSEDRHNEQFF
>TRBV27|TRBJ2-5
CASSSGRTQETQYF
>TRBV7-8|TRBJ1-1
CASSRQETMNTEAFF
>TRBV27|TRBJ2-7
CASSEDRSYEQYF
>TRBV6-5|TRBJ2-3
CASSYSTRGRGPTQYF
>TRBV7-9|TRBJ2-5
CASSFSGVQETQYF
>TRBV9|TRBJ1-6
CASSVGSGRGQGAKSPLHF
>TRBV13|TRBJ1-2
CASSPFRDRVGGYTF
>TRBV3-1/TRBV3-2|TRBJ1-6
CASSRQPGTGSSSYNSPLHF
>TRBV11-3|TRBJ1-5
CASSLSFTEYSNQPQHF
>TRBV5-4|TRBJ2-1
CASSLGNEQFF
>TRBV9|TRBJ1-3
CASSVELGQQLSGNTIYF
>TRBV2|TRBJ1-1
CASSEEGGNTEAFF
>TRBV15|TRBJ1-4
CATSSRGGEKLFF
>TRBV9|TRBJ2-7
CASSVEAGDFYEQYF
>TRBV5-4|TRBJ2-7
CASSDPGQGHSIYEQYF
>TRBV5-1|TRBJ1-3
CASSLSRQGSGNTIYF
>TRBV12-3/TRBV12-4|TRBJ2-3
CASSFSPATQYF
>TRBV29-1|TRBJ1-3
CATGGAPGNTIYF
>TRBV4-1|TRBJ1-4
CASSPKPVQGAYEKLFF
>TRBV5-1|TRBJ2-1
CASRRDYNEQFF
>TRBV13|TRBJ2-3
CASSTLAGGPSPDTQYF
>TRBV5-4|TRBJ2-4
CASSLRGDGNIQYF
>TRBV2|TRBJ1-4
CASTYGTINEKLFF
>TRBV7-2|TRBJ2-7
CASSLQSSHSYEQYF
>TRBV11-2|TRBJ1-2
CASRNYGGFGYGYTF
>TRBV30|TRBJ2-1
CAWSVNPGTTYNEQFF
>TRBV10-3|TRBJ1-2
CATREGSGYTF
>TRBV5-4|TRBJ1-1
CASSLRGTNEAFF
>TRBV7-2|TRBJ2-3
CASSFRQKTDTQYF